A selection of T cell receptor beta chains follows, all from one sample in a study of blood T cell repertoires in COVID-19. TCRdb's table, derived via immunoSEQ multiplex PCR, lists solely in-frame clones and lacks some. The sample includes approximately 15,000 clones, under 90% of them seen just once. The sequencing sample was made of peripheral blood. The receptors derive from a woman aged 55-70 years with acute or convalescent COVID-19. Each CDR3 is given with its conserved first and last residue. A D gene is named only where the DNA matches it firmly. Size values are once, few and many counts, or a class for expanded clones, and some rows have none.

cdr3_nt cdr3_aa d_call v_call clone_size j_call
TGTGCCAGCAGCTTACGACTAGCGGGAGGGCCGGGGGATGAGCAGTTCTTC CASSLRLAGGPGDEQFF TRBD2 TRBV5-4 NA TRBJ2-1
TGCGCCAGCAGCCAAGACAGGGGAACCTACAATGAGCAGTTCTTC CASSQDRGTYNEQFF NA TRBV4-3 NA TRBJ2-1
TGTGCCAGCAGCTTGGGGAGGTATGGGGATACGCAGTATTTT CASSLGRYGDTQYF NA TRBV5-4 NA TRBJ2-3
TGTGCCTGGAGTGTCGGAGGCCCTCAAAACGAGCAGTACTTC CAWSVGGPQNEQYF NA TRBV30 NA TRBJ2-7
TGTGCCAGTAGTCCCGGGTTGGGGCGAGACGGCACAGATACGCAGTATTTT CASSPGLGRDGTDTQYF NA TRBV19 NA TRBJ2-3
TGTGCCAGCAGTTACACCGGGGGGGCCGCAGTTGATGAGCAGTTCTTC CASSYTGGAAVDEQFF TRBD2 TRBV6-6 NA TRBJ2-1
TGTGCCAGCAGCTGGGGGACTAGCGGGAGTGGCAATGAGCAGTTCTTC CASSWGTSGSGNEQFF TRBD2 TRBV5-4 NA TRBJ2-1
TGTGCCAGCAGCTTAGATCTTACAGGGGGCCATTGGTACCAAGAGACCCAGTACTTC CASSLDLTGGHWYQETQYF TRBD1 TRBV7-9 once TRBJ2-5
TGTGCCAGCAGCTTAAGTCTGTTCTCCAGCTCTGGAAACACCATATATTTT CASSLSLFSSSGNTIYF NA TRBV11-2 NA TRBJ1-3
TGTGCCAGCTCACCTGAGCCGAGCAATCAGCCCCAGCATTTT CASSPEPSNQPQHF NA TRBV18 NA TRBJ1-5
TGTGCCAGCAGCGCAGGGGACAGCCTCATTCAGTACTTC CASSAGDSLIQYF TRBD1 TRBV9 NA TRBJ2-4